These 20 T cell receptor beta chains were sequenced from one sample in a study of OX40 agonist ivuxolimab in advanced cancers. Data came from immunoSEQ multiplex PCR; TCRdb stores just in-frame clones and leaves some out. This sample yields about 120,000 clones, of which 80% to 90% are seen a single time; 0.55% belongs to the top ten. The specimen comprised CD4+ or CD8+ T cells sorted from blood, sampled in a trial of the OX40 agonist ivuxolimab. The origin of the receptors is an adult with an advanced solid tumor such as melanoma, head and neck, liver or kidney cancer.

The chain has TRBV5-1 and TRBJ1-2; D ambiguous. There are 14 residues in the CDR3. Deletions cut 0 bases from V and 2 bases from J, with 8 bases between. CDR1 and CDR2 (germline): SGHRS, YFSETQ. The CDR3 sequence is CASSLGGGNYGYTF. The CDR3 DNA sequence: TGCGCCAGCAGCTTGGGCGGTGGGAACTATGGCTACACCTTC. The full variable domain, with the rest looked up from reference TRBV5-1 and TRBJ1-2, is KAGVTQTPRYLIKTRGQQVTLSCSPISGHRSVSWYQQTPGQGLQFLFEYFSETQRNKGNFPGRFSGRQFSNSRSEMNVSTLELGDSALYLCASSLGGGNYGYTFGSGTRLTVV.

The chain uses TRBV19 and TRBJ2-3; no reliable D call. Trimming pared 3 bases from V and 6 bases from J, leaving 7 bases between. CDR1 and CDR2 from the germline V gene are LNHDA and SQIVND (reference sequence). The CDR3 spans 12 residues. CDR3: CASSMRLDTQYF. The CDR3 coding sequence is TGTGCCAGTAGTATGCGGTTGGATACGCAGTATTTT.

The chain links TRBV7-3 to TRBJ2-1; D is perhaps TRBD1 or TRBD2 (6 bases each). This CDR3 has 16 residues. Per germline, CDR1 SGHTA and CDR2 FQGTGA. Trimming took off 3 bases at V and 8 bases at J, with 20 bases between the two ends. This CDR3 reads CASSFGGSIQGDEQFF. DNA of the CDR3: TGTGCCAGCAGCTTCGGGGGCTCGATCCAAGGCGATGAGCAGTTCTTC.

The DNA for the CDR3 is TGTGCCAGCAGCTTAGGGCGGACGGTAGCAAACGAGCAGTACTTC. Its protein is CASSLGRTVANEQYF. This chain uses TRBV7-9 with TRBJ2-7; D is undetermined. The CDR3 totals 15 residues. Between the trimmed V and J ends, which lost 1 base and 5 bases, there was a span of 15 bases. Germline loops: CDR1 SEHNR, CDR2 FQNEAQ (reference sequence).

The sample holds a few counts of this clone. This chain uses TRBV19 with TRBJ2-3; 9 nucleotides match TRBD2. V lost 5 bases, J lost 6 bases, and 6 bases stayed unmatched. The CDR3 has 14 residues. Per germline, CDR1 LNHDA and CDR2 SQIVND (reference sequence). CDR3: CASSVSGGYDTQYF. Written as DNA, the CDR3 is TGTGCCAGTAGTGTTAGCGGGGGCTACGATACGCAGTATTTT.

The chain links TRBV6-4 to TRBJ1-6; D uncertain. Germline loops: CDR1 MRHNA, CDR2 SNTAGT. The V and J ends lost 4 bases and 6 bases respectively, with 7 bases between them. This CDR3 contains 13 residues. CDR3 coding DNA: TGTGCCAGCAGTGCAACCATTAATTCACCCCTCCACTTT. This sequence encodes CASSATINSPLHF.

CDR3 loop: CASSVTSGGNLRNEQFF. The CDR3 region has the DNA TGTGCCAGCAGTGTCACTAGCGGGGGAAACCTAAGAAATGAGCAGTTCTTC. The chain employs TRBV28 and TRBJ2-1, with 11 bases identical to TRBD2. Germline V gene lookup returns CDR1 MDHEN and CDR2 SYDVKM. V was pared by 5 bases and J by 7 bases, with 13 bases of the junction left unmatched. This CDR3 has 17 residues.

In its sample, this clone was seen once. The same CDR3 arises from other DNA sequences in this sample as well. The chain employs TRBV7-2 and TRBJ2-7, with no clear D. Germline V gene lookup returns CDR1 SGHTA and CDR2 FQGNSA. This CDR3 is 11 amino acids long. Trimming removed 5 bases from V and 3 bases from J, with 5 bases in between. CDR3 region: CASSPSYEQYF. The CDR3, as DNA: TGTGCCAGCAGCCCCAGCTACGAGCAGTACTTC.

The V call is TRBV4-2, the J call TRBJ2-1; 15 positions agree with TRBD2. The germline V gene encodes CDR1 LGHNA and CDR2 YNFKEQ. V trimming: 4 bases; J trimming: 4 bases; junction bases outside the gene matches: 8. The CDR3 covers 18 residues. The CDR3 is CASSPRLGLAGGYNEQFF. CDR3 in DNA: TGTGCCAGCAGCCCGAGGTTGGGACTAGCGGGGGGATACAATGAGCAGTTCTTC.

The rearrangement joins TRBV10-2 to TRBJ1-6; TRBD1 agrees at 11 bases. Per the germline V gene, CDR1 is WSHSY and CDR2 is SAAADI. The V and J ends lost 5 bases and 8 bases, in that order; junction bases with no gene match: 2. The CDR3 consists of 14 residues. The CDR3 nucleotides read TGCGCCAGCAGTTGGGACAGGGGGGATTCACCCCTCCACTTT. This gives the protein CASSWDRGDSPLHF.

The chain carries TRBV5-1 and TRBJ2-3; 9 bases align to TRBD1. There are 16 residues in the CDR3. After removal of 4 bases from V and 4 bases from J, the junction contained 10 bases not matched to a gene. Germline CDR1 and CDR2: SGHRS and YFSETQ. In DNA form, the CDR3 reads TGCGCCAGCAGCAGTTTTACAGGGGGCGTCTCAGATACGCAGTATTTT. The encoded protein is CASSSFTGGVSDTQYF.

J is TRBJ2-1 and V is TRBV4-3, with D perhaps being TRBD1 or TRBD2 (5 bases each). This CDR3 is 16 amino acids long. The germline V gene has CDR1 LGHNA and CDR2 YSLEER. The V end was cut by 0 bases, the J end by 0 bases, with 9 bases between. CDR3 region: CASSQEGVSSYNEQFF. CDR3 sequence (DNA): TGCGCCAGCAGCCAAGAGGGGGTGAGCTCCTACAATGAGCAGTTCTTC.

Comments on this clone: Other nucleotide sequences from this sample produce the same CDR3. This rearrangement joins TRBV6-5 to TRBJ2-7; 7 nucleotides line up with TRBD1. Germline CDR1 is MNHEY and CDR2 is SVGAGI. The CDR3 covers 15 residues. The trim removed 0 bases at V and 2 bases at J, leaving 4 bases unmatched. Here the CDR3 DNA reads TGTGCCAGCAGTTACTCTGCAGGGGGACCCTACGAGCAGTACTTC. Translating it yields CASSYSAGGPYEQYF.

Only a few counts were recorded for this clone. This CDR3 is CASSSGFSEQYF. The CDR3 nucleotides read TGTGCCAGCAGCTCCGGGTTTTCCGAGCAGTACTTC. This rearrangement joins TRBV5-8 to TRBJ2-7, with no clear D. Germline V gene lookup returns CDR1 SGHTS and CDR2 YDEGEE. The CDR3 loop spans 12 amino acids. V lost 3 bases to trimming and J lost 6 bases, with 10 bases between them.

The chain carries TRBV5-5 and TRBJ1-2; a possible D gene is TRBD1 (6 bases). Between the trimmed V and J ends, which lost 7 bases and 0 bases, there was a span of 16 bases. The CDR3 is 15 residues long. Germline V CDR1 and CDR2: SGHKS, YYEKEE (reference sequence). This CDR3 is CASRSGAAPNYGYTF. The CDR3 DNA is TGTGCCAGCCGCTCAGGGGCAGCACCTAACTATGGCTACACCTTC.

J is TRBJ1-5 and V is TRBV6-1; perhaps TRBD1 as D (5 bases). Trimming took off 7 bases at V and 4 bases at J, with 14 bases between the two ends. The CDR3 runs 14 residues. The germline gives CDR1 MNHNS, CDR2 SASEGT. The CDR3 DNA sequence: TGTGCCAGCACTCTCGGGGACGGTAATCAGCCCCAGCATTTT. It encodes CASTLGDGNQPQHF.

This chain uses TRBV28 with TRBJ1-4; weak D call: TRBD1 (5 bases). Germline V gene sequence: CDR1 MDHEN, CDR2 SYDVKM. The CDR3 is 15 residues long. Deletions cut 5 bases from V and 8 bases from J, with 18 bases between. CDR3 sequence reads: CASSGAGARGEKLFF. The CDR3 nucleotides read TGTGCCAGCAGTGGTGCTGGGGCAAGGGGCGAAAAACTGTTTTTT.

Remarks on this clone: Other DNA sequences in the same sample also yield this CDR3. J is TRBJ2-3 and V is TRBV9, with D hard to call. Germline V lookup: CDR1 SGDLS, CDR2 YYNGEE. The CDR3 is made up of 12 amino acids. With 0 bases removed from V and 2 bases from J, the gap between germline ends came to 1 base. Here the CDR3 DNA reads TGTGCCAGCAGCGTAGTCACAGATACGCAGTATTTT. Protein sequence: CASSVVTDTQYF.

This chain links TRBV7-2 with TRBJ2-3; D might be TRBD2 (6 bases). Trimming took off 4 bases at V and 0 bases at J, with 11 bases between the two ends. Germline V gene sequence: CDR1 SGHTA, CDR2 FQGNSA. CDR3 length equals 15 residues. The CDR3 is CASSSWAGSTDTQYF. In DNA form, the CDR3 reads TGTGCCAGCAGCTCATGGGCGGGGAGCACAGATACGCAGTATTTT.

The chain recombines TRBV5-1 with TRBJ2-1; TRBD1 might be the D (5 bases). The V end lost 1 base, the J end lost 4 bases, and 12 bases lay between the germline ends. The germline V gene encodes CDR1 SGHRS and CDR2 YFSETQ. The CDR3 spans 15 residues. The CDR3 here is CASSLLGVSYNEQFF. The CDR3 coding sequence is TGCGCCAGCAGCTTGTTAGGGGTTTCGTACAATGAGCAGTTCTTC.